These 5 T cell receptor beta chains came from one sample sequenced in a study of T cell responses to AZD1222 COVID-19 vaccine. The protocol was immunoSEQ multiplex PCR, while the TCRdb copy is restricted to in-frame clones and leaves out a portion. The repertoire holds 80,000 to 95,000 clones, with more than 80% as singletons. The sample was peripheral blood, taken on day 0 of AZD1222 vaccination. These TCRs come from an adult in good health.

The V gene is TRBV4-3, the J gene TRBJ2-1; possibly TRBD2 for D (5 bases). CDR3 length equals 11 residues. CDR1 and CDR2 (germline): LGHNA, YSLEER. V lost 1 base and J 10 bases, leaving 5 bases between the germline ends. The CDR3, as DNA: TGCGCCAGCAGCCAAGGAGGGGAGCAGTTCTTC. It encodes CASSQGGEQFF.

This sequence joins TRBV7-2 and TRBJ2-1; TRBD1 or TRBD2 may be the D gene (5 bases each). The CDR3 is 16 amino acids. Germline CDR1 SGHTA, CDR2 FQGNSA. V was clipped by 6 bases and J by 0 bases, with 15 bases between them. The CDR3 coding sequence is TGTGCCAGCAGTGGAACCGGGACCCTCTCCTACAATGAGCAGTTCTTC. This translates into CASSGTGTLSYNEQFF.

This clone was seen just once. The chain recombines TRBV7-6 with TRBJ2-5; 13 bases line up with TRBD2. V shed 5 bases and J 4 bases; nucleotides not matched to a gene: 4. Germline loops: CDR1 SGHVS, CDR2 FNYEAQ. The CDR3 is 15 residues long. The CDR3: CASSGLAGVAETQYF. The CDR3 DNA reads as TGTGCCAGCAGCGGACTAGCGGGGGTCGCAGAGACCCAGTACTTC.

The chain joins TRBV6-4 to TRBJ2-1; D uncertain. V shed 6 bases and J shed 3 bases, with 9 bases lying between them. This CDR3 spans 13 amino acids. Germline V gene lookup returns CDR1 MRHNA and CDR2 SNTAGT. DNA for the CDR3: TGTGCCAGCAGATTTCAGGACTACAATGAGCAGTTCTTC. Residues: CASRFQDYNEQFF.

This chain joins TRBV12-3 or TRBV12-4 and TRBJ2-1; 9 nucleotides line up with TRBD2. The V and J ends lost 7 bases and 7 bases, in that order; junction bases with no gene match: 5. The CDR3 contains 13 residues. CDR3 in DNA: TGTGCCAGCATGGCGGGGGGGCCGAATGAGCAGTTCTTC. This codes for CASMAGGPNEQFF.